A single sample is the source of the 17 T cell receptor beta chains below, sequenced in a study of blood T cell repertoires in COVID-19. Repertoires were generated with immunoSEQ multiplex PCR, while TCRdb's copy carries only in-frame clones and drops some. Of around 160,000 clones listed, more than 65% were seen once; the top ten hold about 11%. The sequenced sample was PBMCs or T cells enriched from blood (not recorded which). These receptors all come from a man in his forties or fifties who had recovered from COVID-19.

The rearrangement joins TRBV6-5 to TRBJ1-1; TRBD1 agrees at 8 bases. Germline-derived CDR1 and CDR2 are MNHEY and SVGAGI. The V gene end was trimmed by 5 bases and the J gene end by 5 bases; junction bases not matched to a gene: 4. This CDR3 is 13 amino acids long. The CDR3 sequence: CASSLQGATEAFF. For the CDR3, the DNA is TGTGCCAGCAGTCTGCAGGGGGCAACTGAAGCTTTCTTT.

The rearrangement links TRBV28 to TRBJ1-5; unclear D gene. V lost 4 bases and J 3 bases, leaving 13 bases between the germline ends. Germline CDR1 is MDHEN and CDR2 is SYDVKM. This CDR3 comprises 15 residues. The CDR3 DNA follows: TGTGCCAGCAGTTCTACCCGTGGTTTCAATCAGCCCCAGCATTTT. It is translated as CASSSTRGFNQPQHF.

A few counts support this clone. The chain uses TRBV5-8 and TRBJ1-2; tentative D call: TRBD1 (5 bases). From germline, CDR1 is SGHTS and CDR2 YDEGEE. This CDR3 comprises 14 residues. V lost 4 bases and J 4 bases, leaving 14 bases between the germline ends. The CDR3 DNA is TGTGCCAGCAGCCTAGGTCAGGGTCTCTATGGCTACACCTTC. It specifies CASSLGQGLYGYTF.

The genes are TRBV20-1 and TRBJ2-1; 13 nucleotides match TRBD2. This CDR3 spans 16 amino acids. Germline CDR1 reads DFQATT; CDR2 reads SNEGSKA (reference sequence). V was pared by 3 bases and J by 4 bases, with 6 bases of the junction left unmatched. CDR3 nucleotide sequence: TGCAGTGCTAGTCTACTAGCGGGAGGGTCATACAATGAGCAGTTCTTC. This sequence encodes CSASLLAGGSYNEQFF.

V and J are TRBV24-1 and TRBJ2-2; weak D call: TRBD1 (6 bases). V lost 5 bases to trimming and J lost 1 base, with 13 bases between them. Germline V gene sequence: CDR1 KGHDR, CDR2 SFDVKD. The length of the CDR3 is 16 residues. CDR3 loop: CATSAPDSRNTGELFF. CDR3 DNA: TGTGCCACCAGTGCCCCGGACAGTAGGAACACCGGGGAGCTGTTTTTT.

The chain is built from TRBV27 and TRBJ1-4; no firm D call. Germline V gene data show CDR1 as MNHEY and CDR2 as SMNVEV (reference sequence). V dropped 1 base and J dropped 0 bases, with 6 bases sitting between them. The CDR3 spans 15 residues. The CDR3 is CASSLYRTTNEKLFF. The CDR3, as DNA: TGTGCCAGCAGTTTATACAGAACAACTAATGAAAAACTGTTTTTT.

CDR3 residues: CATSREQGAGYEQYF. Written as DNA, the CDR3 is TGTGCCACCAGCAGAGAACAGGGGGCTGGCTACGAGCAGTACTTC. The chain combines TRBV15 with TRBJ2-7; 9 positions agree with TRBD1. Germline CDR1 LNHNV, CDR2 YYDKDF (reference sequence). The length of the CDR3 is 15 residues. V was clipped by 0 bases and J by 3 bases; unmatched bases: 3.

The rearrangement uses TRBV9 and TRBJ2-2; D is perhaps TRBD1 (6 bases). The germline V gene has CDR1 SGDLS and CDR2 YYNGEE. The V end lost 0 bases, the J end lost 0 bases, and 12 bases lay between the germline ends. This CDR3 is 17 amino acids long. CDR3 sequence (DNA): TGTGCCAGCAGCGTAGTACGGCAGGGGCCGAACACCGGGGAGCTGTTTTTT. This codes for CASSVVRQGPNTGELFF.

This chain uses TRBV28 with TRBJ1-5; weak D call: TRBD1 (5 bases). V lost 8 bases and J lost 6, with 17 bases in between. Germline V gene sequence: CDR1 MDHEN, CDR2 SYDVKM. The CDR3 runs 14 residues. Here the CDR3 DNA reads TGTGCCAGCCAAGGGGCGGGGAGCCTTCAGCCCCAGCATTTT. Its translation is CASQGAGSLQPQHF.

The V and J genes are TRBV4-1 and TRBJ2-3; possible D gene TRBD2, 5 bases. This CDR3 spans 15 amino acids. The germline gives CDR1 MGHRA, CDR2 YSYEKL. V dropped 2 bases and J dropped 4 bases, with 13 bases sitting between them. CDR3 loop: CASSQPAGGADTQYF. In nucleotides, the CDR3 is TGCGCCAGCAGCCAACCTGCGGGTGGCGCAGATACGCAGTATTTT.

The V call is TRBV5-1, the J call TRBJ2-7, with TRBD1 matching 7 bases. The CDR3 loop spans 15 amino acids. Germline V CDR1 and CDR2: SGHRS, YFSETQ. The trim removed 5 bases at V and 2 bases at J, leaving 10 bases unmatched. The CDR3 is CASSRPETGTYEQYF. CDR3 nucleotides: TGCGCCAGCAGTAGGCCCGAGACAGGGACCTACGAGCAGTACTTC.

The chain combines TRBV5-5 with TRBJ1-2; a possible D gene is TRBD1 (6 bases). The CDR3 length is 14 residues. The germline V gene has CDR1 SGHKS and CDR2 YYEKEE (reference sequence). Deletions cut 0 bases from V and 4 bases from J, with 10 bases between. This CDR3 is CASSLGLQGYGYTF. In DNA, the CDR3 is TGTGCCAGCAGCTTGGGTCTACAGGGCTATGGCTACACCTTC.

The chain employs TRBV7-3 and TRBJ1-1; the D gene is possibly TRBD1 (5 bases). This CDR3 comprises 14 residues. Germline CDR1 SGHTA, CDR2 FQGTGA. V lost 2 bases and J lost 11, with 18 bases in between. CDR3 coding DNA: TGTGCCAGCAGCTTAGCACCTCAGGGTGGGAAGGCTTTCTTT. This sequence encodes CASSLAPQGGKAFF.

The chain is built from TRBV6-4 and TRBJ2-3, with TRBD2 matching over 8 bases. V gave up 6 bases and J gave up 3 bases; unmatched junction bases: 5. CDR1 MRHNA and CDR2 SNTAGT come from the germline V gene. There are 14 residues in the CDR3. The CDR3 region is CASRSSGLTDTQYF. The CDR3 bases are TGTGCCAGCAGATCTAGCGGGTTAACAGATACGCAGTATTTT.

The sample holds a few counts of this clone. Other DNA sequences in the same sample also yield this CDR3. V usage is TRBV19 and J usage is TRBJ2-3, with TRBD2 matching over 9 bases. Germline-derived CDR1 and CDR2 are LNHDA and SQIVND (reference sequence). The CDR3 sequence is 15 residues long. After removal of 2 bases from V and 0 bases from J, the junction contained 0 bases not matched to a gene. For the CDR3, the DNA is TGTGCCAGTAGTATAACTAGCGGGAGCACAGATACGCAGTATTTT. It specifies CASSITSGSTDTQYF.

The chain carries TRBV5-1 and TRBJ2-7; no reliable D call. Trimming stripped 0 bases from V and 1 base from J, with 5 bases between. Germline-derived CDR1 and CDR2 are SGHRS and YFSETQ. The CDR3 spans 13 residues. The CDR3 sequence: CASSLVRSYEQYF. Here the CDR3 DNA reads TGCGCCAGCAGCTTGGTCAGATCCTACGAGCAGTACTTC.

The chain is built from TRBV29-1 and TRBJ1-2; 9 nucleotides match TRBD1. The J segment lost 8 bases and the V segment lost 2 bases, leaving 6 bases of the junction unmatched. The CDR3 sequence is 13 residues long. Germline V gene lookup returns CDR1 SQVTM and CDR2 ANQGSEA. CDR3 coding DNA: TGCAGCGTTGAACCGGGACAGGGAGGGGGCTACACCTTC. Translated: CSVEPGQGGGYTF.